The clone carrying this T cell receptor beta chain was counted once. This record comes from a study of blood T cell repertoires in COVID-19. Study at large: Samples of COVID-19 (acute and convalescent) were obtained from the United States, Italy and Spain. PBMCs, B-cell-depleted T cells, or T cells were the source of the cDNA or gDNA that made up the material.

V was cut by 1 base and J by 10 bases, with 20 bases left in between. This CDR3 is built from 16 residues. Looked up from germline, CDR1 is LGHNT and CDR2 is FRNRAP. Per the authors' pipeline: Amplified reference gene primers provided the basis for estimating nucleated cell counts. Libraries were prepared by immunoSEQ multiplex PCR; TCRdb keeps only in-frame clonotypes and omits some of them. V and J calls and clone size follow that table, whereas D and trimming were derived from the DNA. The top ten clones hold around 9.8% of a sample with over 100,000 clones, 70% to 85% of them seen once. The TCR was taken from a man aged 55 to 69 with active or convalescent COVID-19. The chain couples TRBV12-5 to TRBJ2-1; weak D call: TRBD2 (6 bases). The specimen was peripheral blood. The CDR3 DNA reads as TGTGCTAGTGGTTTGGGCTCAGCGGGTCTCGAAGGGGAGCAGTTCTTC. It encodes CASGLGSAGLEGEQFF.